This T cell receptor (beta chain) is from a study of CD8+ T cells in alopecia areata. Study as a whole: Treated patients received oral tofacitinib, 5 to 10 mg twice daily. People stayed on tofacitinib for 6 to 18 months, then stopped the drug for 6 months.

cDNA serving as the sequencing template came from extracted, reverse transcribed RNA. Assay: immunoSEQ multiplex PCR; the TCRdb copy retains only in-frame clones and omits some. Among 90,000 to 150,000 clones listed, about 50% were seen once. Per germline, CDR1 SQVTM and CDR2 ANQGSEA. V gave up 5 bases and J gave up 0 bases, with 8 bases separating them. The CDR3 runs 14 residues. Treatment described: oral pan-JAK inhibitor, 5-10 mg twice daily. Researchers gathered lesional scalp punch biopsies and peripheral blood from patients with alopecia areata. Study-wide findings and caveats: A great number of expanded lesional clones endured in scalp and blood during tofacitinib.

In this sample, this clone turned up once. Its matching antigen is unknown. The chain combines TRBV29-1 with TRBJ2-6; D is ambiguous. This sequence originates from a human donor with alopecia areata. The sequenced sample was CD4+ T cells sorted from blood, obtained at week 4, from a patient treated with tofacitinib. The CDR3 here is CSVPISSGANVLTF. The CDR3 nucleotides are TGCAGCGTTCCAATAAGCTCTGGGGCCAACGTCCTGACTTTC.